The present entry profiles one TCR beta chain with its context. Its antigen is currently unknown. In the PCR, 60 Vbeta and 13 Jbeta primers were used. Authors' methods: An analysis performed later counted roughly 80 million unique TCR beta chains (roughly 11 million of them shared). Repertoires were generated with immunoSEQ multiplex PCR, while TCRdb's copy carries only in-frame clones and drops some. For V, J and clone size, that table is used; D and trimming come from the DNA. The sample comprises about 95,000 clones, 75% to 85% of which are singletons, and about 5% rests with the top ten. The sample comes from a study of cytomegalovirus exposure and HLA in healthy donors. Study-level information: The study placed 80% to 90% of its approximately 360 genotyped donors in the Caucasian-associated ancestry cluster. Points from the study as a whole: Highest at DRB1 and lowest at HLA-C, TCR association rates differed among HLA loci in a later analysis.

This TCR derives from a woman aged 40 to 50 in good health and CMV-seronegative. The sample comprised PBMCs.

CDR3 in amino acids: CASSEGGGQGYEQYF. CDR3 DNA sequence: TGTGCCAGCAGTGAAGGGGGGGGACAGGGCTACGAGCAGTACTTC. The V call is TRBV25-1, the J call TRBJ2-7; 9 nucleotides align to TRBD1. This CDR3 has 15 amino acids. The V segment lost 2 bases and the J segment 3 bases; nucleotides outside the gene matches: 5. Germline values: CDR1 MGHDK, CDR2 SYGVNS.